Here is one TCR beta chain with its context. The antigen remains unidentified. The data originate from a study of CD8 T cells in Susac syndrome. Study-wide points: The study's TCR sequencing and HLA analysis covered a relatively small number of individuals, and the study acknowledged this.

RNA amounts of roughly 0.45 to 1 ug underwent reverse transcription with random hexamers. TCRdb called the immunoSEQ multiplex PCR reads again in MiXCR, with one record for every CDR3 protein. The sample records 50,000 or so distinct CDR3 sequences, approximately 93% being singletons. The multiple sclerosis controls were treatment-naive patients with relapsing-remitting disease that was stable or active. The receptor was isolated from a human donor with multiple sclerosis. The sequenced material came from CD8+ T cells from PBMCs.

The CDR3 loop is CASSGTASTGELFF. CDR3 bases: TGTGCCAGCAGTGGGACAGCTTCCACCGGGGAGCTGTTTTTT. The chain uses TRBV6-4 and TRBJ2-2; D perhaps matches TRBD1 (6 bases). The CDR3 is 14 residues long. Germline CDR1 reads MRHNA; CDR2 reads SNTAGT. V gave up 4 bases and J gave up 4 bases, with 10 bases separating them.